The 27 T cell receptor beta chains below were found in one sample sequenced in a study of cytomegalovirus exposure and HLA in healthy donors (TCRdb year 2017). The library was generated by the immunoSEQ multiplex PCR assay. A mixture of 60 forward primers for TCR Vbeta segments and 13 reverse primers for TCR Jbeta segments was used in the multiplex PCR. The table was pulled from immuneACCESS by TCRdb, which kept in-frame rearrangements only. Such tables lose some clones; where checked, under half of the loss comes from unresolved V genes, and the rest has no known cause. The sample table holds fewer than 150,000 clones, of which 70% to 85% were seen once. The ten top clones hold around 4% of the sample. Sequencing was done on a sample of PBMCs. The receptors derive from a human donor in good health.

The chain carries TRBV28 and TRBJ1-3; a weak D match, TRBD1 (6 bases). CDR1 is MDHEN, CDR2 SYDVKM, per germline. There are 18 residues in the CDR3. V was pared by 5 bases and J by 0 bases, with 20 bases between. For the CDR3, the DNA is TGTGCCAGCAGTCTGTCTCCCGGGACACCCAACTCTGGAAACACCATATATTTT. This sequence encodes CASSLSPGTPNSGNTIYF.

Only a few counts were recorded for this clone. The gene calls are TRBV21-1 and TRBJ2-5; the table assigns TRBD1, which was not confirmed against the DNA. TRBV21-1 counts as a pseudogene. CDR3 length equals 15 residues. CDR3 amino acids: CASSKISQGQETQYF. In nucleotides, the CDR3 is TGTGCCAGCAGCAAAATCTCCCAGGGACAAGAGACCCAGTACTTC.

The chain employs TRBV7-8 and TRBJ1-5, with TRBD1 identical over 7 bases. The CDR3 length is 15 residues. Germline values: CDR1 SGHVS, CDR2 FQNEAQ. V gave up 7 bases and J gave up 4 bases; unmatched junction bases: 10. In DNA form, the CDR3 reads TGTGCCAGCACCCCTTCCCGACAGGGTAATCAGCCCCAGCATTTT. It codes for CASTPSRQGNQPQHF.

Here the CDR3 DNA reads TGTGCCAGCAGCTCCCGACAATCTGCTATGGATGGCTACACCTTC. This sequence encodes CASSSRQSAMDGYTF. The chain has TRBV14 and TRBJ1-2; D remains unclear. This CDR3 comprises 15 residues. Germline CDR1 is SGHDN and CDR2 is FVKESK. Trimming stripped 5 bases from V and 6 bases from J, with 19 bases between.

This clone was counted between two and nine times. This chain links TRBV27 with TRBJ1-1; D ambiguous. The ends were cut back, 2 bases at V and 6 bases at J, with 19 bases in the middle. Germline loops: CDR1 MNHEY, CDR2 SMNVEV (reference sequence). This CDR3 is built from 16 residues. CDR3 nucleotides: TGTGCCAGCAGTTTACTTACCGGGCGAGGGTACGCTGAAGCTTTCTTT. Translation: CASSLLTGRGYAEAFF.

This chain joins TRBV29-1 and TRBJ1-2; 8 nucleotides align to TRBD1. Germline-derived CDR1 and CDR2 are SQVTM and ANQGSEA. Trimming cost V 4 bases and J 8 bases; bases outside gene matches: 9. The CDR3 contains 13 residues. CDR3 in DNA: TGCAGCGTTGTCGGACAGGGCGTGAGCGGCTACACCTTC. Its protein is CSVVGQGVSGYTF. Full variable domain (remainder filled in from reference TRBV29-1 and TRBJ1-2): SAVISQKPSRDICQRGTSLTIQCQVDSQVTMMFWYRQQPGQSLTLIATANQGSEATYESGFVIDKFPISRPNLTFSTLTVSNMSPEDSSIYLCSVVGQGVSGYTFGSGTRLTVV.

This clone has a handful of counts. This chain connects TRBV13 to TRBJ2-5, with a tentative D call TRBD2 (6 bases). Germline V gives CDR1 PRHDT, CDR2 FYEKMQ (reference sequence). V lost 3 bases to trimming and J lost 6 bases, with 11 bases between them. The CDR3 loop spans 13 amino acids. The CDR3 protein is CASSLSGGKTQYF. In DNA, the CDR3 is TGTGCCAGCAGCTTGTCCGGGGGAAAGACCCAGTACTTC.

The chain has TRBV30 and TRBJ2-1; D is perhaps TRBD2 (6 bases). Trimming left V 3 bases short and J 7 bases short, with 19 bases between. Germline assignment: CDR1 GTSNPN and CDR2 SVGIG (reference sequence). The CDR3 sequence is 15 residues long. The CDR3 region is CAWSRRQRVWNEQFF. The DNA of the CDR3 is TGTGCCTGGAGCAGGCGCCAGCGGGTCTGGAATGAGCAGTTCTTC.

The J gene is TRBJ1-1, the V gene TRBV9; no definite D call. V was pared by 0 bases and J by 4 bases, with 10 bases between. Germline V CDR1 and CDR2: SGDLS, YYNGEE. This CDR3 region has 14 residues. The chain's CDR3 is CASSVDLGVTEAFF. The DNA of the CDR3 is TGTGCCAGCAGCGTAGATCTGGGAGTCACTGAAGCTTTCTTT.

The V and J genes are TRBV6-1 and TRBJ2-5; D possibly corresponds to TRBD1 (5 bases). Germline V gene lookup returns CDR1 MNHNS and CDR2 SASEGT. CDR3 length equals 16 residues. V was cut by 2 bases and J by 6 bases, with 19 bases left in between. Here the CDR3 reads CASSEMGTATVKTQYF. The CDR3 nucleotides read TGTGCCAGCAGTGAAATGGGAACCGCGACAGTGAAGACCCAGTACTTC.

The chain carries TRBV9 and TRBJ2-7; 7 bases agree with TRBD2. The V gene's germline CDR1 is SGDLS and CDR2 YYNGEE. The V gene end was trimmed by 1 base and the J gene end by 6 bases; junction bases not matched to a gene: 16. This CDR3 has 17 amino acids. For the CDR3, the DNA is TGTGCCAGCAGCGTAATGGCTAGCGGCAGTGGAGTAGCCGAGCAGTACTTC. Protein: CASSVMASGSGVAEQYF. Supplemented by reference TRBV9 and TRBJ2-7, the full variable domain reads DSGVTQTPKHLITATGQRVTLRCSPRSGDLSVYWYQQSLDQGLQFLIQYYNGEERAKGNILERFSAQQFPDLHSELNLSSLELGDSALYFCASSVMASGSGVAEQYFGPGTRLTVT.

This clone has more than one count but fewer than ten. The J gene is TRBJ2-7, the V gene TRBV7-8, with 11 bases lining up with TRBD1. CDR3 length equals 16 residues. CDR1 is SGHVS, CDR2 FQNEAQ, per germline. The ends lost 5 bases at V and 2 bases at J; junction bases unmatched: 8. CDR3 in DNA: TGTGCCAGCAGCCGCCGGGACAGGGGGTCCCCCTACGAGCAGTACTTC. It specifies CASSRRDRGSPYEQYF.

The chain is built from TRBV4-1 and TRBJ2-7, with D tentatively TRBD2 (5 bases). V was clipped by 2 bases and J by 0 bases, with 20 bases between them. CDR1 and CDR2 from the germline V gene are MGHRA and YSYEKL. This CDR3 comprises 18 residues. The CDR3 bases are TGCGCCAGCAGCCAACTCGCTGGCAGGCGGGCGAGCTCCTACGAGCAGTACTTC. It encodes CASSQLAGRRASSYEQYF.

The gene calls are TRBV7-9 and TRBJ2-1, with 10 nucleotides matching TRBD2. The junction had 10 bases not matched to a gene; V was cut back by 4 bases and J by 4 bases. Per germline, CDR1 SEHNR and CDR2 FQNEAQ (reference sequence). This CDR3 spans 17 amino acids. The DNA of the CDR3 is TGTGCCAGCAGCTCCAACACCGGGACTAGCGTTTACAATGAGCAGTTCTTC. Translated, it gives CASSSNTGTSVYNEQFF.

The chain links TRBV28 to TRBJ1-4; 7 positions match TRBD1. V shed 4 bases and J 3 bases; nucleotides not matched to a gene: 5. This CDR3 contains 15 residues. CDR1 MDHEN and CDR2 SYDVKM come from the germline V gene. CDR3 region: CASSSIGTANEKLFF. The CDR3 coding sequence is TGTGCCAGCAGTTCGATCGGGACAGCTAATGAAAAACTGTTTTTT.

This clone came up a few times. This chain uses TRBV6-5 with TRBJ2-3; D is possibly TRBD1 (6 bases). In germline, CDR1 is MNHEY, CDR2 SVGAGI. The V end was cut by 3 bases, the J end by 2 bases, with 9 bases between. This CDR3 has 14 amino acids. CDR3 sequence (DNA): TGTGCCAGCAGTTATAGACAGGTCACAGATACGCAGTATTTT. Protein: CASSYRQVTDTQYF.

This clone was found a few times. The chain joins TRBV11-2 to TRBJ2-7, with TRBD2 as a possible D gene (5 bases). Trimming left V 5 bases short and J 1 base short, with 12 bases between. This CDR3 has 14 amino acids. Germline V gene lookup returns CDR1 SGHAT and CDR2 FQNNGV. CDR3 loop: CASSADGGSYEQYF. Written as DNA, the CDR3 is TGTGCCAGCAGCGCGGACGGAGGATCCTACGAGCAGTACTTC.

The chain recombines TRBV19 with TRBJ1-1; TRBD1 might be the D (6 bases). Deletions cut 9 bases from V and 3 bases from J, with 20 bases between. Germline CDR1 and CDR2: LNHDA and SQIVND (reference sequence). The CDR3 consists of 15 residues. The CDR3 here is CASRGAGDIDTEAFF. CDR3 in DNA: TGTGCCAGCCGCGGAGCAGGGGATATCGACACTGAAGCTTTCTTT.

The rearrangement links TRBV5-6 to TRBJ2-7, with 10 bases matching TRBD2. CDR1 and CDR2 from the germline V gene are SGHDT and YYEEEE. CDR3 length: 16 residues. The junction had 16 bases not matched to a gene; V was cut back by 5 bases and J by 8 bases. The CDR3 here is CASRGGLAGAQRQQYF. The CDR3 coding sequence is TGTGCCAGCAGGGGGGGTCTAGCGGGAGCCCAACGGCAGCAGTACTTC.

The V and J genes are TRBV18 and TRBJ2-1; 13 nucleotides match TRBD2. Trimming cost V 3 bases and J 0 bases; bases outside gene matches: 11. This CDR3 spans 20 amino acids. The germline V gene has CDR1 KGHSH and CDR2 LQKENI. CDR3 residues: CASSPRGLAGVFSSYNEQFF. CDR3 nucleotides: TGTGCCAGCTCACCTCGCGGACTAGCGGGAGTGTTTAGCTCCTACAATGAGCAGTTCTTC.

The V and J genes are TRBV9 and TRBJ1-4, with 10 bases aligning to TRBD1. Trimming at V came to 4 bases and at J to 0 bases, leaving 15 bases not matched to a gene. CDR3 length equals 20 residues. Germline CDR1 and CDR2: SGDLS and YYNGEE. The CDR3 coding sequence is TGTGCCAGCAGCTCCCGCCTCGGCTGGGGACAGGGGACAACTAATGAAAAACTGTTTTTT. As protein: CASSSRLGWGQGTTNEKLFF. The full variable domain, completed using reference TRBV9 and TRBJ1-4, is DSGVTQTPKHLITATGQRVTLRCSPRSGDLSVYWYQQSLDQGLQFLIQYYNGEERAKGNILERFSAQQFPDLHSELNLSSLELGDSALYFCASSSRLGWGQGTTNEKLFFGSGTQLSVL.

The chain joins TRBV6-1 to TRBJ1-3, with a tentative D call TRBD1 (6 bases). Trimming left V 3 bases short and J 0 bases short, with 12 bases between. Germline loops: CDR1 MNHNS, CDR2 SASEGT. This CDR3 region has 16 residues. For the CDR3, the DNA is TGTGCCAGCAGTGATCCAGGGGTTACCTCTGGAAACACCATATATTTT. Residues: CASSDPGVTSGNTIYF.

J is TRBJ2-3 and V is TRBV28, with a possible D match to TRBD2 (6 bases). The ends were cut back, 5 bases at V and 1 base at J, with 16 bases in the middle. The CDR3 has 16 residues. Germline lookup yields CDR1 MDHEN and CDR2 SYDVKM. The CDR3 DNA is TGTGCCAGCAGTCTCAGTGGCCCTAGCGGCACAGATACGCAGTATTTT. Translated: CASSLSGPSGTDTQYF.

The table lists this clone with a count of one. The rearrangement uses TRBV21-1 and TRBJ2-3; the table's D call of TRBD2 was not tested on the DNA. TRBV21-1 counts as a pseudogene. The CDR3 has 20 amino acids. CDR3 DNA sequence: TGTGCCAGCAGCAAAGATCCAGTGGGTCACGGACTAGCGGTCACAGATACGCAGTATTTT. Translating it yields CASSKDPVGHGLAVTDTQYF.

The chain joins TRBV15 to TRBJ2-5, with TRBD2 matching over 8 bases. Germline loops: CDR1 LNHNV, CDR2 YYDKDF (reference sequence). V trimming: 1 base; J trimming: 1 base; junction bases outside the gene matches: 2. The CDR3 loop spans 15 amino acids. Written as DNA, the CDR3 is TGTGCCACCAGCAGAGGCGGGAGGACCCAAGAGACCCAGTACTTC. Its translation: CATSRGGRTQETQYF.

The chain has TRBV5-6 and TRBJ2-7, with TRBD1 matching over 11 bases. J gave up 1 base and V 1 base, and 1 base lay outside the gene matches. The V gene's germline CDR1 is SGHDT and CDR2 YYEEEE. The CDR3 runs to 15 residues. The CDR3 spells CASSLRDRGSYEQYF. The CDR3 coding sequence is TGTGCCAGCAGCTTGCGGGACAGGGGGTCCTACGAGCAGTACTTC.

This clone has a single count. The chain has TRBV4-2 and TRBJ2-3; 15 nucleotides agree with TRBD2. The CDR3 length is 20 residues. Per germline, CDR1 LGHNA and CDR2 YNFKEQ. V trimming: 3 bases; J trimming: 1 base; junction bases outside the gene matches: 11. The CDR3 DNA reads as TGTGCCAGCAGCCAGAACCCGGGACTAGCGGGAGGCGGGGGCACAGATACGCAGTATTTT. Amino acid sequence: CASSQNPGLAGGGGTDTQYF.